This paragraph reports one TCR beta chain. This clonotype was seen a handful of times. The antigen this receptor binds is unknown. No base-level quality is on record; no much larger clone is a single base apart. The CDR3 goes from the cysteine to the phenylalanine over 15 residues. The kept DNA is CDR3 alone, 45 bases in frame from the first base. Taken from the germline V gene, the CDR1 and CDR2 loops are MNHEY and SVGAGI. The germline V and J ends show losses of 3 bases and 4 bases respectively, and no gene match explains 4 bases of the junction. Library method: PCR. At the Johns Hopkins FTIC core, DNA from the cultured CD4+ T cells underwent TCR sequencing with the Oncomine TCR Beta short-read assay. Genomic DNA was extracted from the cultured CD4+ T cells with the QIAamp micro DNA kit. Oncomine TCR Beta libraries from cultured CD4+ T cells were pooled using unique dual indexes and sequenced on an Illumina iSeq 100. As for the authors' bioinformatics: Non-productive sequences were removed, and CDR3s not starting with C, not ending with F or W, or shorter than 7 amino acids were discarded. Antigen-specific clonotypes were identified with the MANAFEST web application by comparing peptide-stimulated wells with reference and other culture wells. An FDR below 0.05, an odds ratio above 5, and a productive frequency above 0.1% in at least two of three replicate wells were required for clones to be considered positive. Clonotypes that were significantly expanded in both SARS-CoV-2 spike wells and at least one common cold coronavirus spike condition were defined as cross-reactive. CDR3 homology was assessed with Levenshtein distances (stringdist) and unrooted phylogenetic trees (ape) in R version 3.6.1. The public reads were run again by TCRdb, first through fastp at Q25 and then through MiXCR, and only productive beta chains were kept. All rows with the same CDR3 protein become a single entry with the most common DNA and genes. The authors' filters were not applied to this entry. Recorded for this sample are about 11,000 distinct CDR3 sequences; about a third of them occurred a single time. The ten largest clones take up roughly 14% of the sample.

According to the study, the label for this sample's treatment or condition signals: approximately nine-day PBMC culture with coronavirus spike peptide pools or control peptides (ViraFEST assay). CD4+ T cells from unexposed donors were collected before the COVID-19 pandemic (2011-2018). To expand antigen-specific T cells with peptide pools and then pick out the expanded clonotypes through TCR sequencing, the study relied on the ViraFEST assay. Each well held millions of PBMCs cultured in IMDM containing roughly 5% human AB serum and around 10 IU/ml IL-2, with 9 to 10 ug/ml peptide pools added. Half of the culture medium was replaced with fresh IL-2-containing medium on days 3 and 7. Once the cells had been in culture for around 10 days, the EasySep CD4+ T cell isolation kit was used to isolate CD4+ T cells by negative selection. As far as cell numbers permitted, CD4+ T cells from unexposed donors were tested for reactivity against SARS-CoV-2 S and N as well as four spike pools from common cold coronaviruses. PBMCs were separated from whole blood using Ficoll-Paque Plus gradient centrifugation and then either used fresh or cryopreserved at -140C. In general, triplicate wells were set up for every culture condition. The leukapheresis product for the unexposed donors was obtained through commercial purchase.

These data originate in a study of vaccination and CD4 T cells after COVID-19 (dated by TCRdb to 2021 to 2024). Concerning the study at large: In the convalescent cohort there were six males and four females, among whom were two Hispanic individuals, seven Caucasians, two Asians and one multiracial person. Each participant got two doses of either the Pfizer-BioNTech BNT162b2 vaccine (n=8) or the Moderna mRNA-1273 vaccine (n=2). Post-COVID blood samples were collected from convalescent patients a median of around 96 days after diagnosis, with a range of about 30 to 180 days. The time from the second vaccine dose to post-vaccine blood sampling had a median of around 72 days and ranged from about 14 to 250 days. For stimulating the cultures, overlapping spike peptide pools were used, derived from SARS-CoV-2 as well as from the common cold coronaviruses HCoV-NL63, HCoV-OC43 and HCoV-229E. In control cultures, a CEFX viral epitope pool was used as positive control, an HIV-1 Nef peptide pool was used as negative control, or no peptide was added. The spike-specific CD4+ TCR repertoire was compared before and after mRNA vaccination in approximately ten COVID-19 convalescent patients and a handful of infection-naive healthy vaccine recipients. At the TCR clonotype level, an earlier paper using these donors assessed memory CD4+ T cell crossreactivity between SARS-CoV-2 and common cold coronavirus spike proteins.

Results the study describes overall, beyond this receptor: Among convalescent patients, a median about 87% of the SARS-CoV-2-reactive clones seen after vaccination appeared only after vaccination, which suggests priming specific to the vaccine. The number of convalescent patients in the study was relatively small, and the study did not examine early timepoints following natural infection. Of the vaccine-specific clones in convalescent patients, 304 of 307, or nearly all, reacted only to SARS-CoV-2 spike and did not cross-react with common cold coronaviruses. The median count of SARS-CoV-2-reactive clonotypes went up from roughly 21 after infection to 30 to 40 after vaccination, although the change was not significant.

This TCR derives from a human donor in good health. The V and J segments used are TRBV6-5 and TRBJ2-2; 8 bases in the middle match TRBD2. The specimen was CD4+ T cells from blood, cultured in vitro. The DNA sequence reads TGTGCCAGCAGTTATCTACTAGCGGCCACCGGGGAGCTGTTTTTT. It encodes CASSYLLAATGELFF.